This TCR beta chain was identified during a study of blood T cells in healthy people across ages (dated by TCRdb to between 2014 and 2016). Concerning the study at large: In model experiments, template switching captured about one uniquely barcoded TCR beta cDNA molecule for every two T cells. Using deep sequencing normalized with unique cDNA molecular identifiers, the study measured how TCR beta repertoire diversity changes with age. The donors were divided into four age groups: young (average about 15 years), middle-aged (around 41), aged (roughly 66) and long-lived (around 80). Donors of different ages were randomly distributed across sequencing lanes to avoid experimental bias. Two additional independent replicas of 1 million unique cDNA reads from the same blood draw were analyzed for two donors (one aged 18 to 29 and one aged 80 or older). General findings and caveats noted by the study authors: Donor CMV infection status was unknown, potentially confounding age-related changes in expanded clonotypes. Observed TCR beta diversity per million T cells fell roughly linearly with age, and a significant reduction was already apparent by age about 36. A strong correlation was found between observed TCR beta diversity and the percentage of naive T cells measured by flow cytometry. Because profiling used bulk unsorted PBMCs, naive and antigen-experienced compartments could not be compared conclusively. The long-lived group showed more naive CD4+ T cells, fewer expanded clones and increased TCR diversity than the aged group, suggesting age selection. Total diversity estimates from one million sequenced T cells were considered lower bounds and underestimates.

This clonotype was counted only a few times. Its antigen target is currently unknown. It has no much larger one-base neighbor in the sample; base qualities were not kept. The germline V gene (reference sequence) gives CDR1 as DFQATT and CDR2 as SNEGSKA. Trimming at the junction amounts to 4 bases on V and 9 bases on J, and the germline ends lie 19 bases apart. From the cysteine through the phenylalanine, the CDR3 covers 14 amino acids. Only the CDR3 DNA is retained, 42 bases long and in frame from the first base. Receptors were amplified or captured by 5' RACE. Sequencing instrument: Illumina HiSeq 2500. A second PCR of roughly 7 to 12 cycles was performed with a sample-barcoded 5' primer and a J-beta primer mix. Each TCR beta cDNA molecule received a unique molecular identifier from a template-switch 5' adaptor carrying 12 random nucleotides. Each sample yielded at least 2.5 million CDR3-containing paired-end reads. All of the RNA was converted into first-strand cDNA using the Mint cDNA synthesis kit, with a TRBC-specific oligonucleotide serving as the primer. After uracil-DNA glycosylase treatment, a first 18-cycle PCR used universal primers M1SS and BC2_uni_R on all cDNA. The original pipeline was this. Each sample was normalized by randomly selecting 1 million high-quality reads, each carrying a distinct molecular identifier. Instead of being binned into consensus sequences, reads with shared molecular identifiers were discarded. MiTCR, run with a Q25 quality threshold and the strictest error-elimination algorithm, handled CDR3 identification, clonotype clustering and error correction. A nonparametric unseen species model with Euler transformation was used to estimate lower-bound total TCR beta diversity. In TCRdb, the public reads were trimmed at Q25 with fastp and aligned with MiXCR, with productive beta chains retained. Records with the same CDR3 protein are collapsed into one entry carrying the most frequent genes and DNA. TCRdb, rather than the study authors, made the V and J calls. Recorded for this sample are approximately 800,000 distinct CDR3 sequences; roughly 60% of them occurred a single time. About 20% of the sample belongs to the ten largest clones.

Donors were roughly 40 systemically healthy Caucasian individuals from Russia aged 6 to 90 years. Each donor gave 8 to 10 milliliters of peripheral blood, collected into EDTA-treated Vacutainer tubes. Ficoll-Paque density-gradient centrifugation was used to isolate PBMCs, with at least 7 million per sample. Total RNA was extracted from PBMCs with Trizol reagent, with at least 6 micrograms obtained per sample. Naive CD45RAhigh/CD27high T cell percentages were measured by flow cytometry on a PBMC aliquot from every donor. The V and J segments used are TRBV20-1 and TRBJ2-1; the D gene is possibly TRBD1 or TRBD2, with 5 bases matching each. The sample comprised blood. The sequence came from a man aged 30 to 39 in good health. The CDR3 region reads CSANPGLAAGEQFF. The DNA sequence follows: TGCAGTGCTAATCCGGGGCTAGCCGCCGGTGAGCAGTTCTTC.